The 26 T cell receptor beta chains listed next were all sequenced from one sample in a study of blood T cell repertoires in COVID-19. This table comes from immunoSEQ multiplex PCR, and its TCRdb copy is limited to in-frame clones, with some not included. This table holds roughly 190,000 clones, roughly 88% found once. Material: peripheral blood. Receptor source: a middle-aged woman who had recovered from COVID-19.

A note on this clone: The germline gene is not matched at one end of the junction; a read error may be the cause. CDR3 sequence reads: CVSSNGVSQPQHF. CDR3 nucleotides: TGTGTCAGTAGTAACGGGGTAAGTCAGCCCCAGCATTTT. The rearrangement links TRBV19 to TRBJ1-5; no firm D call. CDR1 is LNHDA and CDR2 is SQIVND in the germline V gene (reference sequence). This CDR3 comprises 13 residues.

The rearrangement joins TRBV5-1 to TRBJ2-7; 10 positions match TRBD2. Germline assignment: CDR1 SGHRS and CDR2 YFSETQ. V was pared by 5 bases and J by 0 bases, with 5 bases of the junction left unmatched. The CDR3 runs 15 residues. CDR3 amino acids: CASSTSGASSYEQYF. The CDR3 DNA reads TGCGCCAGCAGTACTAGCGGGGCGAGCTCCTACGAGCAGTACTTC.

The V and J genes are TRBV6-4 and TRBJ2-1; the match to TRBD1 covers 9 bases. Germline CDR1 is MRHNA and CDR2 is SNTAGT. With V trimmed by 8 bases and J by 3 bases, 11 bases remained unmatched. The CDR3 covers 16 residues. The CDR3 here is CASSLQGALGYNEQFF. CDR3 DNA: TGTGCCAGCTCCCTACAGGGGGCCTTAGGCTACAATGAGCAGTTCTTC.

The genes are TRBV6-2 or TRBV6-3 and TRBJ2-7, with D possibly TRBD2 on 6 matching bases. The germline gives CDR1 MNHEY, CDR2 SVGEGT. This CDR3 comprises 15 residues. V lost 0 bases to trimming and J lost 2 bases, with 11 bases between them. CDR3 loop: CASSYSGGPAYEQYF. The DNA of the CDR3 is TGTGCCAGCAGTTACTCGGGAGGCCCGGCCTACGAGCAGTACTTC.

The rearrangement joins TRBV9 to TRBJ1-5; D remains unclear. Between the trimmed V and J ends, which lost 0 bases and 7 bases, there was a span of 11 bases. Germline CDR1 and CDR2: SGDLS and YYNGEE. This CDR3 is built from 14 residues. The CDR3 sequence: CASSVGPGGQPQHF. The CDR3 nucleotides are TGTGCCAGCAGCGTAGGGCCGGGTGGGCAGCCCCAGCATTTT.

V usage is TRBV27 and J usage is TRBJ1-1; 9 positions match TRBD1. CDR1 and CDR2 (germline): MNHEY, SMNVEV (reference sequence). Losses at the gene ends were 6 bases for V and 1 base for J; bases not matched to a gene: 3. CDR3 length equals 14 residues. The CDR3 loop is CASRPGQGNTEAFF. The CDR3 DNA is TGTGCCAGCAGGCCGGGACAGGGGAACACTGAAGCTTTCTTT.

CDR3 nucleotide sequence: TGTGCCAGCAGTCTTTTCTACGAGCAGTACTTC. It codes for CASSLFYEQYF. The chain employs TRBV6-5 and TRBJ2-7; D is undetermined. Per the germline V gene, CDR1 is MNHEY and CDR2 is SVGAGI. This CDR3 region has 11 residues. The V and J ends lost 5 bases and 3 bases respectively, with 5 bases between them.

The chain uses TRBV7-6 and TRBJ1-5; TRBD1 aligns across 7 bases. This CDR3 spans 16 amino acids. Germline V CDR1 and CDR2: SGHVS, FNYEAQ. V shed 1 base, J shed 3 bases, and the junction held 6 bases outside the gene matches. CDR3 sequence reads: CASSLEGAGNNQPQHF. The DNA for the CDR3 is TGTGCCAGCAGCTTAGAGGGGGCGGGTAACAATCAGCCCCAGCATTTT. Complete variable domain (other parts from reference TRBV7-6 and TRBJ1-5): GAGVSQSPRYKVTKRGQDVALRCDPISGHVSLYWYRQALGQGPEFLTYFNYEAQQDKSGLPNDRFSAERPEGSISTLTIQRTEQRDSAMYRCASSLEGAGNNQPQHFGDGTRLSIL.

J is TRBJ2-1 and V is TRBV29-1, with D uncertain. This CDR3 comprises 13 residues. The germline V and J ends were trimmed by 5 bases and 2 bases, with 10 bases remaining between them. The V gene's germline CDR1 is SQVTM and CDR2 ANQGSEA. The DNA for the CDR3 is TGCAGCGTTCGAGAGTTTGCCTACAATGAGCAGTTCTTC. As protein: CSVREFAYNEQFF.

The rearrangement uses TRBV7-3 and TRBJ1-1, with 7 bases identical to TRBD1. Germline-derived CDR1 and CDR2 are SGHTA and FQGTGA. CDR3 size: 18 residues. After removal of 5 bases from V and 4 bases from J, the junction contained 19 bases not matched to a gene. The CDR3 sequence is CASSPAPPQQGISTEAFF. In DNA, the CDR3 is TGTGCCAGCAGCCCCGCCCCCCCGCAACAGGGGATATCCACTGAAGCTTTCTTT.

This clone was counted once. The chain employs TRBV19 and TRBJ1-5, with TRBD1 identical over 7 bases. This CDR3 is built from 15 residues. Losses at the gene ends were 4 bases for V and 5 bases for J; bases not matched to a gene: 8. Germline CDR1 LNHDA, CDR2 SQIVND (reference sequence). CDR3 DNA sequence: TGTGCCAGTAGTAACAACAGACAGGGAGATCAGCCCCAGCATTTT. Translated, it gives CASSNNRQGDQPQHF.

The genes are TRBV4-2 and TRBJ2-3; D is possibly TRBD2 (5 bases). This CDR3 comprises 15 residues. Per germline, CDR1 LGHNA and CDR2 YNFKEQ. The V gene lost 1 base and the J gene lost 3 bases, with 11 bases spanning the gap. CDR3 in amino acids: CASSQGASSTDTQYF. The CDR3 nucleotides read TGTGCCAGCAGCCAAGGGGCTAGCAGTACAGATACGCAGTATTTT.

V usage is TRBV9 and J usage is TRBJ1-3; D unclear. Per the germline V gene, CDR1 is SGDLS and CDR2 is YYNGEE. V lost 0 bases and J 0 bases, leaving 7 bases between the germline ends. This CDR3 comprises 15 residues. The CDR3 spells CASSVEWSSGNTIYF. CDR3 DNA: TGTGCCAGCAGCGTAGAGTGGAGCTCTGGAAACACCATATATTTT.

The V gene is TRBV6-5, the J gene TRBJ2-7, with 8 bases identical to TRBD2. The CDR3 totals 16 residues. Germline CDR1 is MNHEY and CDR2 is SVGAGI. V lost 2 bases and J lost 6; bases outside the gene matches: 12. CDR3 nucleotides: TGTGCCAGCAGTTACGGTAAAGCGGGAGCGGTGGGCGAGCAGTACTTC. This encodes CASSYGKAGAVGEQYF.

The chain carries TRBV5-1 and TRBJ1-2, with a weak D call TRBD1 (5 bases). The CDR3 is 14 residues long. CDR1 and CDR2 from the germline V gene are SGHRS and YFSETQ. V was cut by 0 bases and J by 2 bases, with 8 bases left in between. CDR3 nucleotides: TGCGCCAGCAGCTTGGACAGGCCCAACTATGGCTACACCTTC. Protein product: CASSLDRPNYGYTF.

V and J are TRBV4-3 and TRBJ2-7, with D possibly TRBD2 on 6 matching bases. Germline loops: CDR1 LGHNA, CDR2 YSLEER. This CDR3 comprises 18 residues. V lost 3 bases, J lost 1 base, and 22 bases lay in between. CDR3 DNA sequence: TGCGCCAGCAGCCAGGAACGGGAGTCGCGTTACCCGTCCTACGAGCAGTACTTC. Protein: CASSQERESRYPSYEQYF.

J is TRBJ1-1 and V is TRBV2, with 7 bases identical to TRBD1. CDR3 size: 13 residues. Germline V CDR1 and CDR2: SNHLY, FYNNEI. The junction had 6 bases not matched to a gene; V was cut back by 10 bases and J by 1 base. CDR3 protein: CATKGQANTEAFF. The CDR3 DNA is TGTGCCACTAAAGGACAGGCGAACACTGAAGCTTTCTTT. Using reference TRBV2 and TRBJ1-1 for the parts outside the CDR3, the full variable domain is EPEVTQTPSHQVTQMGQEVILRCVPISNHLYFYWYRQILGQKVEFLVSFYNNEISEKSEIFDDQFSVERPDGSNFTLKIRSTKLEDSAMYFCATKGQANTEAFFGQGTRLTVV.

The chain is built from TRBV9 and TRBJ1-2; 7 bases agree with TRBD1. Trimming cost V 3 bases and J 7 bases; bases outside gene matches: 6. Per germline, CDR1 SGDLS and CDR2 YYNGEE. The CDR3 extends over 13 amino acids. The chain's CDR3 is CASSERQGGGYTF. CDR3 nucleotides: TGTGCCAGCAGCGAAAGACAGGGAGGTGGCTACACCTTC.

CDR3 DNA: TGTGCCAGCAGCAAGAACAGGGGGGAGGACTACACCTTC. Amino acids: CASSKNRGEDYTF. The chain has TRBV7-8 and TRBJ1-2; the match to TRBD1 covers 8 bases. The J segment lost 10 bases and the V segment lost 5 bases, leaving 9 bases of the junction unmatched. Looked up from germline, CDR1 is SGHVS and CDR2 is FQNEAQ. CDR3 length equals 13 residues.

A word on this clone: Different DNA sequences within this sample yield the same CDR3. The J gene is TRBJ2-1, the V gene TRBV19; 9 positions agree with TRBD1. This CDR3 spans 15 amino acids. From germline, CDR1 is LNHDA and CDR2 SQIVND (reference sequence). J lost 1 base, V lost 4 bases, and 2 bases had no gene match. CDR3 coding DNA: TGTGCCAGTAGTAGGACAGGGGATTCCTACAATGAGCAGTTCTTC. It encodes CASSRTGDSYNEQFF.

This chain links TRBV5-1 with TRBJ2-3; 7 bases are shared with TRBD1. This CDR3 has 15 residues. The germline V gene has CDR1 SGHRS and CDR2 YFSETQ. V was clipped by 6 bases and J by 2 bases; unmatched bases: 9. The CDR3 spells CASNPGGNPTDTQYF. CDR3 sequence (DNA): TGCGCCAGCAACCCAGGGGGTAATCCCACAGATACGCAGTATTTT.

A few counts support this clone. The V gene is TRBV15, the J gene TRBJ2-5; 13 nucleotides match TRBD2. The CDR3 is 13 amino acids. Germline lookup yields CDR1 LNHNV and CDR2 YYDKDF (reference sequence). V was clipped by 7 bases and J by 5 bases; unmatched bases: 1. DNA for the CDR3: TGTGCCACCAAGACTAGCGGGGGGGAGACCCAGTACTTC. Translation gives CATKTSGGETQYF.

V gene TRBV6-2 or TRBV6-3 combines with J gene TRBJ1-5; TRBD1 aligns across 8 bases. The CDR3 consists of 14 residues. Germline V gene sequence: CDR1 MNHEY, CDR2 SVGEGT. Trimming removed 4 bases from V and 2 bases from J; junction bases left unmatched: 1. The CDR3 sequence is CASSLTGGNQPQHF. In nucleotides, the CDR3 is TGTGCCAGCAGTTTGACAGGGGGCAATCAGCCCCAGCATTTT.

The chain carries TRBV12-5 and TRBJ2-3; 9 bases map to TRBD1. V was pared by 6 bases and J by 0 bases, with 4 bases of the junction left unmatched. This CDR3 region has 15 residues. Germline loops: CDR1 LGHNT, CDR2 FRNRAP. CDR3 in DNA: TGTGCTAGTGGGCCGGGACAGGGCAGCACAGATACGCAGTATTTT. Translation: CASGPGQGSTDTQYF.

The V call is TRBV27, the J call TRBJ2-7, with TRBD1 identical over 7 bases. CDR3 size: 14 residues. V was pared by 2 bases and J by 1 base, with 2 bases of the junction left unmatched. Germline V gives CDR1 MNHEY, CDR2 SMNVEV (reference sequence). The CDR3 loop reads CASSLGDSSYEQYF. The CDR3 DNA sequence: TGTGCCAGCAGTTTAGGGGACAGTTCCTACGAGCAGTACTTC.

The CDR3 reads CASSEQGQGNDQPQHF. The CDR3 coding sequence is TGTGCCAGCAGTGAACAGGGACAGGGGAACGATCAGCCCCAGCATTTT. The chain employs TRBV2 and TRBJ1-5; 10 bases align to TRBD1. The germline V gene has CDR1 SNHLY and CDR2 FYNNEI. This CDR3 is 16 amino acids long. Unmatched junction bases numbered 6, after V lost 2 bases and J lost 5 bases.